This T cell receptor (beta chain) was identified during a study of blood T cell repertoires in COVID-19. Study-wide background: Researchers got acute and convalescent COVID-19 samples from the United States, Italy and Spain. The analysed material was cDNA or gDNA that came from T cells, B-cell-depleted T cells, or PBMCs.

Germline lookup yields CDR1 SEHNR and CDR2 FQNEAQ (reference sequence). J gave up 10 bases and V 5 bases, and 10 bases lay outside the gene matches. This CDR3 has 13 amino acids. Per the study methods: Amplification of reference gene primers provided the estimated nucleated cell counts. Sequenced by immunoSEQ multiplex PCR; TCRdb stores in-frame clones only, minus some. V, J and clone size are those of that table, while D and trimming were read from the DNA. The repertoire holds over 200,000 clones, with 92% as singletons. The clonotype was recovered from a man aged 25-45 years with acute or convalescent COVID-19. Sequencing used peripheral blood. V gene TRBV7-9 combines with J gene TRBJ2-7; 8 positions match TRBD1. The CDR3 here is CASSAFPGQEQYF. The CDR3 region has the DNA TGTGCCAGCAGCGCTTTCCCGGGACAGGAACAGTACTTC.